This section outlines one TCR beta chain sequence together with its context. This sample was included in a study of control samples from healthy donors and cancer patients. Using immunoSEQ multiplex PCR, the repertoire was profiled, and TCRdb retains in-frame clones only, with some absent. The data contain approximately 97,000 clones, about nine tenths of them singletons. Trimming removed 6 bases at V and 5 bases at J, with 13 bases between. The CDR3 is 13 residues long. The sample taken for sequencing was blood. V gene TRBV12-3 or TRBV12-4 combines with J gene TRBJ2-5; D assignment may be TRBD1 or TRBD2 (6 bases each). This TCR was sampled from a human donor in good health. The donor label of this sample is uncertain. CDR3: CASSWRGRETQYF. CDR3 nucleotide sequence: TGTGCCAGCAGCTGGAGGGGGAGGGAGACCCAGTACTTC.